This is a list of T cell receptor beta chains from one sample in a study of vaccination and CD4 T cells after COVID-19. TCRdb ran MiXCR on the PCR reads and lists one entry per CDR3 protein. Of fewer than 20,000 distinct CDR3 sequences in the sample, roughly 72% were seen once. The antigens of these receptors remain unknown. Sequenced input: CD4+ T cells from blood, cultured in vitro. All receptors derive from a human donor who had recovered from COVID-19. Both conserved end residues are part of each CDR3. A D gene is named only where the DNA matches it firmly. Size tells how often a clone was seen (once, few, many) or the class of an expanded clone, and some rows leave it out.

CDR3 length: 11
V gene: TRBV7-9
clone size: .
J gene: TRBJ1-1
D gene: .
CDR3 DNA: TGTGCCAGCACAGAGGGCACTGAAGCTTTCTTT
CDR3 protein: CASTEGTEAFF

CDR3 length: 15
V gene: TRBV9
clone size: .
J gene: TRBJ2-7
D gene: .
CDR3 DNA: TGTGCCAGCAGCCCAGCCGGGACTGTAACCTACGAGCAGTACTTC
CDR3 protein: CASSPAGTVTYEQYF

CDR3 length: 15
V gene: TRBV7-2
clone size: few
J gene: TRBJ2-5
D gene: .
CDR3 DNA: TGTGCCAGCAGCTTAGGTGGTTTCCGTCAAGAGACCCAGTACTTC
CDR3 protein: CASSLGGFRQETQYF

CDR3 length: 14
V gene: TRBV20-1
clone size: .
J gene: TRBJ2-2
D gene: TRBD2
CDR3 DNA: TGCAGTGCGGGACTAGCGGGAGTGATCGGGGAGCTGTTTTTT
CDR3 protein: CSAGLAGVIGELFF

CDR3 length: 18
V gene: TRBV21-1
clone size: .
J gene: TRBJ2-1
D gene: .
CDR3 DNA: TGTGCCAGCAGCAAAGAAGGGACAGGGGATGGGGTTGACAATGAGCAGTTCTTC
CDR3 protein: CASSKEGTGDGVDNEQFF

CDR3 length: 15
V gene: TRBV6-5
clone size: .
J gene: TRBJ1-5
D gene: TRBD1
CDR3 DNA: TGTGCCAGCAGTTACTCCACAGGGGGCGATCAGCCCCAGCATTTT
CDR3 protein: CASSYSTGGDQPQHF

CDR3 length: 13
V gene: TRBV7-2
clone size: once
J gene: TRBJ1-1
D gene: .
CDR3 DNA: TGTGCCAGCAGCTTAATGATGAACACTGAAGCTTTCTTT
CDR3 protein: CASSLMMNTEAFF

CDR3 length: 15
V gene: TRBV7-2
clone size: few
J gene: TRBJ2-2
D gene: TRBD2
CDR3 DNA: TGTGCCAGCAGCTTGCTAGCGGTGAACACCGGGGAGCTGTTTTTT
CDR3 protein: CASSLLAVNTGELFF

CDR3 length: 14
V gene: TRBV20-1
clone size: .
J gene: TRBJ1-2
D gene: TRBD1
CDR3 DNA: TGCAGTGCTAGGGGGACAGACAGTTATTATGGCTACACCTTC
CDR3 protein: CSARGTDSYYGYTF

CDR3 length: 16
V gene: TRBV20-1
clone size: few
J gene: TRBJ2-7
D gene: TRBD2
CDR3 DNA: TGCAGTGCCAAACGCTCCGGCGGGAGGAGCTCCTACGAGCAGTACTTC
CDR3 protein: CSAKRSGGRSSYEQYF

CDR3 length: 19
V gene: TRBV7-9
clone size: .
J gene: TRBJ1-2
D gene: TRBD1
CDR3 DNA: TGTGCCAGCAGCTTCTACGGTCAGAAGGACAGGCAAATCAACTATGGCTACACCTTC
CDR3 protein: CASSFYGQKDRQINYGYTF

CDR3 length: 13
V gene: TRBV28
clone size: .
J gene: TRBJ1-2
D gene: .
CDR3 DNA: TGTGCCAGCAGCCAGACCGGGACTATGGGCTACACCTTC
CDR3 protein: CASSQTGTMGYTF

CDR3 length: 14
V gene: TRBV7-2
clone size: few
J gene: TRBJ1-5
D gene: TRBD1
CDR3 DNA: TGTGCCAGCAGCCTAGGGACAGCTGCTCGGCCCCAGCATTTT
CDR3 protein: CASSLGTAARPQHF

CDR3 length: 15
V gene: TRBV6-5
clone size: .
J gene: TRBJ2-7
D gene: TRBD2
CDR3 DNA: TGTGCCAGCAGTTACCCCGCTAGCGGACTCTACGAGCAGTACTTC
CDR3 protein: CASSYPASGLYEQYF

CDR3 length: 15
V gene: TRBV7-9
clone size: few
J gene: TRBJ1-2
D gene: TRBD1
CDR3 DNA: TGTGCCAGCAGCACGAGGGACAGTGCTAACTATGGCTACACCTTC
CDR3 protein: CASSTRDSANYGYTF

CDR3 length: 15
V gene: TRBV10-3
clone size: .
J gene: TRBJ2-7
D gene: TRBD2
CDR3 DNA: TGTGCCATCAGTGGGACGGCGGGAGAGGCTTACGAGCAGTACTTC
CDR3 protein: CAISGTAGEAYEQYF

CDR3 length: 16
V gene: TRBV7-2
clone size: .
J gene: TRBJ1-6
D gene: TRBD1
CDR3 DNA: TGTGCCAGCAGCTTAGGACAGGGGGCGATTTATTCACCCCTCCACTTT
CDR3 protein: CASSLGQGAIYSPLHF

CDR3 length: 18
V gene: TRBV4-1
clone size: few
J gene: TRBJ2-5
D gene: TRBD2
CDR3 DNA: TGCGCCAGCAGCCAAGATCCCAATCTAGCGGGAGGGCAAGAGACCCAGTACTTC
CDR3 protein: CASSQDPNLAGGQETQYF

CDR3 length: 13
V gene: TRBV7-2
clone size: .
J gene: TRBJ1-6
D gene: .
CDR3 DNA: TGTGCCAGCAGCGCAAGACCGAGCTCACCCCTCCACTTT
CDR3 protein: CASSARPSSPLHF

CDR3 length: 15
V gene: TRBV7-2
clone size: few
J gene: TRBJ2-5
D gene: .
CDR3 DNA: TGTGCCAGCAGCCTCCTGACAGCTATCCAAGAGACCCAGTACTTC
CDR3 protein: CASSLLTAIQETQYF

CDR3 length: 11
V gene: TRBV20-1
clone size: .
J gene: TRBJ2-7
D gene: .
CDR3 DNA: TGCAGTGCTAGAGATACCTACGAGCAGTACTTC
CDR3 protein: CSARDTYEQYF

CDR3 length: 15
V gene: TRBV29-1
clone size: once
J gene: TRBJ1-3
D gene: .
CDR3 DNA: TGCAGCGTTGTCGGGGGAAGAGACCTTGGAAACACCATATATTTT
CDR3 protein: CSVVGGRDLGNTIYF

CDR3 length: 12
V gene: TRBV11-2
clone size: .
J gene: TRBJ1-2
D gene: .
CDR3 DNA: TGTGCCAGCAGATTAGGGGAGTATGGCTACACCTTC
CDR3 protein: CASRLGEYGYTF

CDR3 length: 18
V gene: TRBV7-2
clone size: large
J gene: TRBJ2-2
D gene: TRBD2
CDR3 DNA: TGTGCCAGCAGCTTCCGGGGTCTAGCGGGCGGTCATGGCGGGGAGCTGTTTTTT
CDR3 protein: CASSFRGLAGGHGGELFF

CDR3 length: 14
V gene: TRBV7-9
clone size: once
J gene: TRBJ1-6
D gene: .
CDR3 DNA: TGTGCCAGCAGCCATGAAGTGGAGAATTCACCCCTCCACTTT
CDR3 protein: CASSHEVENSPLHF

CDR3 length: 11
V gene: TRBV30
clone size: .
J gene: TRBJ1-6
D gene: .
CDR3 DNA: TGTGCCTGGGGGGGGATTTCACCCCTCCACTTT
CDR3 protein: CAWGGISPLHF

CDR3 length: 17
V gene: TRBV6-1
clone size: .
J gene: TRBJ2-7
D gene: .
CDR3 DNA: TGTGCCAGCAGGGACAGGGATAGGAGCGGGAGCTCCTACGAGCAGTACTTC
CDR3 protein: CASRDRDRSGSSYEQYF

CDR3 length: 14
V gene: TRBV6-1
clone size: .
J gene: TRBJ1-6
D gene: .
CDR3 DNA: TGTGCCACACTTACCGGGACAACCAATTCACCCCTCCACTTT
CDR3 protein: CATLTGTTNSPLHF

CDR3 length: 13
V gene: TRBV20-1
clone size: few
J gene: TRBJ1-2
D gene: TRBD1
CDR3 DNA: TGCAGTGCTTCGGGACAGCCGAACTATGGCTACACCTTC
CDR3 protein: CSASGQPNYGYTF

CDR3 length: 15
V gene: TRBV11-2
clone size: .
J gene: TRBJ2-3
D gene: .
CDR3 DNA: TGTGCCAGCAGCCCCCGAGGGGGTAGCGGAGATACGCAGTATTTT
CDR3 protein: CASSPRGGSGDTQYF

CDR3 length: 16
V gene: TRBV4-2
clone size: .
J gene: TRBJ1-1
D gene: .
CDR3 DNA: TGTGCCAGCAGCTCATGGGCGGATCTCCTGAACACTGAAGCTTTCTTT
CDR3 protein: CASSSWADLLNTEAFF

CDR3 length: 11
V gene: TRBV2
clone size: .
J gene: TRBJ2-5
D gene: .
CDR3 DNA: TGTGCCAGCAGTGTTAGGGAGACCCAGTACTTC
CDR3 protein: CASSVRETQYF

CDR3 length: 15
V gene: TRBV24-1
clone size: .
J gene: TRBJ2-3
D gene: TRBD2
CDR3 DNA: TGTGCCACCAGTGCCGGGCTAGCGGACACAGATACGCAGTATTTT
CDR3 protein: CATSAGLADTDTQYF

CDR3 length: 13
V gene: TRBV20-1
clone size: .
J gene: TRBJ2-7
D gene: .
CDR3 DNA: TGCAGTGCTAGAGATCAAAGCGACTACGAGCAGTACTTC
CDR3 protein: CSARDQSDYEQYF

CDR3 length: 16
V gene: TRBV6-1
clone size: .
J gene: TRBJ2-7
D gene: .
CDR3 DNA: TGTGCCAGTCATGGTGGGGGCAGGCGAAACCCCTACGAGCAGTACTTC
CDR3 protein: CASHGGGRRNPYEQYF

CDR3 length: 16
V gene: TRBV7-3
clone size: few
J gene: TRBJ1-5
D gene: TRBD1
CDR3 DNA: TGTGCCAGCAGCGCGGGACAGCTGACTCTCCATCAGCCCCAGCATTTT
CDR3 protein: CASSAGQLTLHQPQHF

CDR3 length: 14
V gene: TRBV7-2
clone size: .
J gene: TRBJ2-5
D gene: TRBD2
CDR3 DNA: TGTGCCAGCAGCTTGAGCGGGAGACGCGAGACCCAGTACTTC
CDR3 protein: CASSLSGRRETQYF

CDR3 length: 14
V gene: TRBV7-2
clone size: once
J gene: TRBJ2-5
D gene: .
CDR3 DNA: TGTGCCAGCAGCTTTTCAGGGGCGCAAGAGACCCAGTACTTC
CDR3 protein: CASSFSGAQETQYF

CDR3 length: 13
V gene: TRBV6-1
clone size: .
J gene: TRBJ1-1
D gene: .
CDR3 DNA: TGTGCCAGCAGTCCCCCTGGGGACACTGAAGCTTTCTTT
CDR3 protein: CASSPPGDTEAFF

CDR3 length: 16
V gene: TRBV6-5
clone size: .
J gene: TRBJ2-1
D gene: TRBD2
CDR3 DNA: TGTGCCAGCAGTTACGGGACTAGCGGGATCGGTAATGAGCAGTTCTTC
CDR3 protein: CASSYGTSGIGNEQFF

CDR3 length: 14
V gene: TRBV6-5
clone size: once
J gene: TRBJ2-1
D gene: TRBD2
CDR3 DNA: TGTGCCAGCAGTTCCGGGACTAGCTTAAATGAGCAGTTCTTC
CDR3 protein: CASSSGTSLNEQFF

CDR3 length: 13
V gene: TRBV6-4
clone size: few
J gene: TRBJ1-2
D gene: .
CDR3 DNA: TGTGCCAGCAGTCCCGGAGGGAACTATGGCTACACCTTC
CDR3 protein: CASSPGGNYGYTF

CDR3 length: 12
V gene: TRBV15
clone size: .
J gene: TRBJ1-1
D gene: .
CDR3 DNA: TGTGCCACCAGCAGAATGAACACTGAAGCTTTCTTT
CDR3 protein: CATSRMNTEAFF

CDR3 length: 15
V gene: TRBV20-1
clone size: .
J gene: TRBJ1-2
D gene: .
CDR3 DNA: TGCAGTGCCACGCCAGGGCGGGCAGGGGAAGGGGGCTACACCTTC
CDR3 protein: CSATPGRAGEGGYTF

CDR3 length: 16
V gene: TRBV6-1
clone size: .
J gene: TRBJ1-1
D gene: .
CDR3 DNA: TGTGCCAGCAGTCCACGGTTGTGGGCCCTGAACACTGAAGCTTTCTTT
CDR3 protein: CASSPRLWALNTEAFF

CDR3 length: 13
V gene: TRBV27
clone size: few
J gene: TRBJ1-2
D gene: TRBD1
CDR3 DNA: TGTGCCAGCAGTTTATACAGGGGGATCGGCTACACCTTC
CDR3 protein: CASSLYRGIGYTF

CDR3 length: 16
V gene: TRBV7-6
clone size: once
J gene: TRBJ1-3
D gene: .
CDR3 DNA: TGTGCCAGCAGCTTAGGTCCGGGGAGAACTGGAAACACCATATATTTT
CDR3 protein: CASSLGPGRTGNTIYF

CDR3 length: 15
V gene: TRBV6-2/TRBV6-3
clone size: .
J gene: TRBJ1-5
D gene: .
CDR3 DNA: TGTGCCAGCAGTCGACGGGGGGCGGGCAATCAGCCCCAGCATTTT
CDR3 protein: CASSRRGAGNQPQHF

CDR3 length: 15
V gene: TRBV6-1
clone size: few
J gene: TRBJ1-5
D gene: .
CDR3 DNA: TGTGCCAGCAGTGTCCCACAGGGTAGCAATCAGCCCCAGCATTTT
CDR3 protein: CASSVPQGSNQPQHF

CDR3 length: 15
V gene: TRBV5-6
clone size: .
J gene: TRBJ2-7
D gene: TRBD2
CDR3 DNA: TGTGCCAGCAGCGTTCAGAGACTAGCGCGCCACGAGCAGTACTTC
CDR3 protein: CASSVQRLARHEQYF

CDR3 length: 16
V gene: TRBV4-2
clone size: .
J gene: TRBJ1-6
D gene: .
CDR3 DNA: TGTGCCAGCAGCCGCACGCCGGGACGTCAGGATTCACCCCTCCACTTT
CDR3 protein: CASSRTPGRQDSPLHF

CDR3 length: 14
V gene: TRBV7-2
clone size: .
J gene: TRBJ2-2
D gene: .
CDR3 DNA: TGTGCCAGCACCCCGAGAGTGAACACCGGGGAGCTGTTTTTT
CDR3 protein: CASTPRVNTGELFF